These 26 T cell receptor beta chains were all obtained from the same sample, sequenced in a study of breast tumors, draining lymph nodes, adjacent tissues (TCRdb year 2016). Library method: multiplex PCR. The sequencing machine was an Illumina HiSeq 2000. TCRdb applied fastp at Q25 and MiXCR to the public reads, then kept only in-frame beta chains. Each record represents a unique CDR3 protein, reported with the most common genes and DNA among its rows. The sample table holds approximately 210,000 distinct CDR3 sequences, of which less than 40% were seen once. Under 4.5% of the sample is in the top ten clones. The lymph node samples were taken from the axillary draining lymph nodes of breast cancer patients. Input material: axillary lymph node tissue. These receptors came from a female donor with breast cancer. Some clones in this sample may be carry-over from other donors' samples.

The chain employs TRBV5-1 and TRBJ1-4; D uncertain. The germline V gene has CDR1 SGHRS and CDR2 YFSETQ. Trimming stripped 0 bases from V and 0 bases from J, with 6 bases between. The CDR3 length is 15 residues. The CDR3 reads CASSLDPATNEKLFF. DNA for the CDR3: TGCGCCAGCAGCTTGGACCCTGCAACTAATGAAAAACTGTTTTTT.

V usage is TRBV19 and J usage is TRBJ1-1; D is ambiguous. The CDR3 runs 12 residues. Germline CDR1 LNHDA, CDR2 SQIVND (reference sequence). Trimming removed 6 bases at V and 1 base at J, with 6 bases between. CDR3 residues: CASSKENTEAFF. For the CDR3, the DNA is TGTGCCAGTAGCAAGGAGAACACTGAAGCTTTCTTT.

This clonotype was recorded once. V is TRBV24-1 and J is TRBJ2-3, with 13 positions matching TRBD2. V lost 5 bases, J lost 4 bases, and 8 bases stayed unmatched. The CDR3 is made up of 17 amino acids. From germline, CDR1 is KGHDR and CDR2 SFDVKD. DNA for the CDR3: TGTGCCACCAGTGCCTCGGGGACTAGCGGGGTGTCAGATACGCAGTATTTT. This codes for CATSASGTSGVSDTQYF.

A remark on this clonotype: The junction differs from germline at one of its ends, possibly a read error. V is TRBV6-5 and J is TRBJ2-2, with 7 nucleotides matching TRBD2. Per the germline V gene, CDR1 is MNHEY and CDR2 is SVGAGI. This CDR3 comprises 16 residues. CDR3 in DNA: TGTGCCAGCACCCCTCGGTGGGACTACGACACCGGTGAGCTGTTTTTT. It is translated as CASTPRWDYDTGELFF.

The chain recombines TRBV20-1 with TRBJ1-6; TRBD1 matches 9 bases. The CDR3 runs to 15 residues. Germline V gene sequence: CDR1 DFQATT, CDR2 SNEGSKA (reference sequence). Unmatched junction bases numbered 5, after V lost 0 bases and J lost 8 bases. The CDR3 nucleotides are TGCAGTGCTAGAGATCGGGGACAGGGCGATTCACCCCTCCACTTT. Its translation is CSARDRGQGDSPLHF.

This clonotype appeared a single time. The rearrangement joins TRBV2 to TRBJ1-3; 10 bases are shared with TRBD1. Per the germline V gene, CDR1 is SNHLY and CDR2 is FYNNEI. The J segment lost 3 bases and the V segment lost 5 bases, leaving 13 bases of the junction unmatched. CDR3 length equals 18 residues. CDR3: CASSLVGQGEGDGNTIYF. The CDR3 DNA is TGTGCCAGCAGTTTAGTCGGACAGGGGGAGGGTGATGGAAACACCATATATTTT.

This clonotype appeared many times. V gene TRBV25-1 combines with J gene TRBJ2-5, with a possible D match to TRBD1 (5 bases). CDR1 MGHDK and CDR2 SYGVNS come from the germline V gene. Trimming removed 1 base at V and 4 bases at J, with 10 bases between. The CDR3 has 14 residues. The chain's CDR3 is CASSEFVGRETQYF. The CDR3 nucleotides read TGTGCCAGCAGTGAATTCGTGGGGCGAGAGACCCAGTACTTC.

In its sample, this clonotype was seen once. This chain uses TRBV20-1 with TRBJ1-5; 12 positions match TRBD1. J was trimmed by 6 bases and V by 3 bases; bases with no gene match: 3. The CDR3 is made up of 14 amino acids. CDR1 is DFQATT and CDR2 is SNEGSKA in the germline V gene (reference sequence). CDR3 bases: TGCAGTGCTAGGGGGACAGGGGGCATTCAGCCCCAGCATTTT. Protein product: CSARGTGGIQPQHF.

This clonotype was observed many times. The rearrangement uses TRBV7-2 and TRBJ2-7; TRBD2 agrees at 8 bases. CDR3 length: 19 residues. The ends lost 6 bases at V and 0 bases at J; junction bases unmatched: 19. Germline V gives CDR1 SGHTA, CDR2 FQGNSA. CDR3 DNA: TGTGCCAGCAGGGCAAAACTAGCGGCCCCTTCCAAGGGCTCCTACGAGCAGTACTTC. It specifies CASRAKLAAPSKGSYEQYF. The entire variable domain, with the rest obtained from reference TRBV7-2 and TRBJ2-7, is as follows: GAGVSQSPSNKVTEKGKDVELRCDPISGHTALYWYRQSLGQGLEFLIYFQGNSAPDKSGLPSDRFSAERTGGSVSTLTIQRTQQEDSAVYLCASRAKLAAPSKGSYEQYFGPGTRLTVT.

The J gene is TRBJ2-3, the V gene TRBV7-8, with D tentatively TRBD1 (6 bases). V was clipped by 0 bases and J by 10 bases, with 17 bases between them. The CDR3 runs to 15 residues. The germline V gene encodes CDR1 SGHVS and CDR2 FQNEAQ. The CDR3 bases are TGTGCCAGCAGCTTAGCGTTGGGAGCGAGACAGGCGCAGTATTTT. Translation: CASSLALGARQAQYF.

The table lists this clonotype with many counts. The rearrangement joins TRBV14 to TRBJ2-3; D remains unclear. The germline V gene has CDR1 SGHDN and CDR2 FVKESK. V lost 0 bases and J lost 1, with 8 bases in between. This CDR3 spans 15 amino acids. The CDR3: CASSQDRLRTDTQYF. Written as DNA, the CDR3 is TGTGCCAGCAGCCAAGATAGGCTCCGCACAGATACGCAGTATTTT. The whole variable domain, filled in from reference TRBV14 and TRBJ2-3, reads EAGVTQFPSHSVIEKGQTVTLRCDPISGHDNLYWYRRVMGKEIKFLLHFVKESKQDESGMPNNRFLAERTGGTYSTLKVQPAELEDSGVYFCASSQDRLRTDTQYFGPGTRLTVL.

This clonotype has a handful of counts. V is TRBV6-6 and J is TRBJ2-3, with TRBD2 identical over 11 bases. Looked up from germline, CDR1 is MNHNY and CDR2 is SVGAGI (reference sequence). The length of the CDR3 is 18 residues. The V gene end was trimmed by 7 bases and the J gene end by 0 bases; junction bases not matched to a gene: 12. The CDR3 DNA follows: TGTGCCAGCACCGCCCGTCTAGCGGGAGGCCCTAGCACAGATACGCAGTATTTT. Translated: CASTARLAGGPSTDTQYF.

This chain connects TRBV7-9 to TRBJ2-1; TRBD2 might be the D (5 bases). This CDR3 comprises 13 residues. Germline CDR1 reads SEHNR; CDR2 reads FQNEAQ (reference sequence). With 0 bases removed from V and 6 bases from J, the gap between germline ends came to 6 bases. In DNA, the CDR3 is TGTGCCAGCAGCTTAGCCGGGATCAATGAGCAGTTCTTC. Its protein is CASSLAGINEQFF.

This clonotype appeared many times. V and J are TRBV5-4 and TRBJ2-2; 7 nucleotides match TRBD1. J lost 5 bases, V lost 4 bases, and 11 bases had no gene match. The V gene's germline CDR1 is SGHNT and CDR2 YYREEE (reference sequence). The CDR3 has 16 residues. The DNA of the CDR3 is TGTGCCAGCAGCCAGGGACAGTTGGGAGCAACCGGGGAGCTGTTTTTT. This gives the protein CASSQGQLGATGELFF.

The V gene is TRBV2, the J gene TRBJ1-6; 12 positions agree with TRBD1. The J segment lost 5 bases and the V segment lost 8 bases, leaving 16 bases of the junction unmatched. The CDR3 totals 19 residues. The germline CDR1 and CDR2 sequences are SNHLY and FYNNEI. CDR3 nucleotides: TGTGCCAGCGGAAACCCGGGACAGGGGGCGCAGATCGATAATTCACCCCTCCACTTT. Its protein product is CASGNPGQGAQIDNSPLHF.

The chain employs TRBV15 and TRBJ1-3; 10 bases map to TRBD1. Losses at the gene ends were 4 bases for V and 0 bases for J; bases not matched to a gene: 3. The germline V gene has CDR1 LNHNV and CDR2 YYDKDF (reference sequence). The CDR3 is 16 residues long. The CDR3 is CATSNDRGHSGNTIYF. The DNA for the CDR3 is TGTGCCACCAGCAATGACAGGGGGCACTCTGGAAACACCATATATTTT.

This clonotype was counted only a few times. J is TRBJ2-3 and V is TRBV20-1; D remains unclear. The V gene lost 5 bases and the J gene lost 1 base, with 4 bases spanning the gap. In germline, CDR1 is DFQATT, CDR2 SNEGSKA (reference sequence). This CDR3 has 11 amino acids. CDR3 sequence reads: CSASGTDTQYF. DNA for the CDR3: TGCAGTGCTTCTGGCACAGATACGCAGTATTTT.

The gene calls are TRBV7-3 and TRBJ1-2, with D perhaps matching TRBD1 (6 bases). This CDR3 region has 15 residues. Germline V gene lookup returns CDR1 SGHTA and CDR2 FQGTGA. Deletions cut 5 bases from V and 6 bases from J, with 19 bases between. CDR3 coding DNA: TGTGCCAGCAGCACGAGCGGGGGGGCTTACAATGGCTACACCTTC. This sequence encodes CASSTSGGAYNGYTF.

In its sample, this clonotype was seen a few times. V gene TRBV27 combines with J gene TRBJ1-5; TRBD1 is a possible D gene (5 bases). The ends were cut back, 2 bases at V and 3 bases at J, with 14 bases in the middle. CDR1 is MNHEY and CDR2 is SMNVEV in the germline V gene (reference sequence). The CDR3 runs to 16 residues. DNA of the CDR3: TGTGCCAGCAGTTTAGAGGGGCCCTGGGCCAATCAGCCCCAGCATTTT. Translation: CASSLEGPWANQPQHF.

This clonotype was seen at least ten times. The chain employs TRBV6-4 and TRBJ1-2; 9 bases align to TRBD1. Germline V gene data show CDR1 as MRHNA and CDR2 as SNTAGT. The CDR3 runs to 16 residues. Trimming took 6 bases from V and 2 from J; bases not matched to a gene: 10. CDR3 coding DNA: TGTGCCAGCAGAAGACAGGGGGGAGAAAACAACTATGGCTACACCTTC. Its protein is CASRRQGGENNYGYTF.

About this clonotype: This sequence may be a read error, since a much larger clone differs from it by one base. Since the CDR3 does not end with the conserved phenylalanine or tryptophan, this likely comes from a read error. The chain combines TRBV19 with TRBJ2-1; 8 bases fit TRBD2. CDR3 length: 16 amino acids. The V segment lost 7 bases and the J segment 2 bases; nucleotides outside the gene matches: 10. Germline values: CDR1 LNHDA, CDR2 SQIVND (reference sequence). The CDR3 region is CASKSGGLGAYNEQFS. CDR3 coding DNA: TGTGCCAGTAAAAGCGGGGGACTGGGGGCCTACAATGAGCAGTTCTCC.

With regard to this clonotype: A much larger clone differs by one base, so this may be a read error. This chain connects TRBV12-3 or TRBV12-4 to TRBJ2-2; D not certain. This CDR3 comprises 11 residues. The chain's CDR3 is CASRNPGELFF. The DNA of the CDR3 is TGTGCCAGCAGGAACCCCGGGGAGCTGTTTTTT.

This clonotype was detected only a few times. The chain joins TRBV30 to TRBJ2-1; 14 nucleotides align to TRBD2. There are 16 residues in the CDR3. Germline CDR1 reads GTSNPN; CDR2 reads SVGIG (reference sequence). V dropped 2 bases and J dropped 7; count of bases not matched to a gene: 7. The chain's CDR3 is CAWSLRTSGRRNEQFF. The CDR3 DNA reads TGTGCCTGGAGTCTTCGGACTAGCGGGAGGAGGAATGAGCAGTTCTTC.

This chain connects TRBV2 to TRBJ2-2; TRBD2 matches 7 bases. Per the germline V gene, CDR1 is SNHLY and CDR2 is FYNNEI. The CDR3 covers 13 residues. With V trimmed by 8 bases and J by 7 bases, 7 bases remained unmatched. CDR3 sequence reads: CASDRGGSGELFF. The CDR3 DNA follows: TGTGCCAGCGATCGCGGGGGTAGCGGGGAGCTGTTTTTT.

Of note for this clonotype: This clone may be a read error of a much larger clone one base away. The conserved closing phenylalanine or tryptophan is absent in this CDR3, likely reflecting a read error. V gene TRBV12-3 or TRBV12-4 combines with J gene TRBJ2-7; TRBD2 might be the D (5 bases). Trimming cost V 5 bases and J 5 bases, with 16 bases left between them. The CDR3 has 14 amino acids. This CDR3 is CASSLPSSRNEQYL. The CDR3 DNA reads TGTGCCAGCAGTCTTCCGTCTAGCAGAAACGAGCAGTACCTC.

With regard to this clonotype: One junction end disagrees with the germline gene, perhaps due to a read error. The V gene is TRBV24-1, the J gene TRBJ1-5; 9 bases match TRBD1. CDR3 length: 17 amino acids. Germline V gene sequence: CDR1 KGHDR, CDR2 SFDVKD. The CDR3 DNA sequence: TGTGCCTCCAGTCTTGGGACAGGGTCCACTCGGGATCAGCCCCAGCATTTT. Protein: CASSLGTGSTRDQPQHF.